Described below is a single T cell receptor (beta chain) sequence and its context. Its specificity is not known. This entry comes from a study of T cell responses to AZD1222 COVID-19 vaccine. Findings of the study overall: Among spike-specific TCRs, nearly half reportedly target unmutated variant regions.

Germline V lookup: CDR1 SGHVS, CDR2 FQNEAQ. V lost 3 bases to trimming and J lost 2 bases; unmatched junction nucleotides: 8. The CDR3 has 16 residues. Libraries were prepared by immunoSEQ multiplex PCR; TCRdb keeps only in-frame clonotypes and omits some of them. This table holds roughly 170,000 clones, 90% to 95% found once. This receptor was obtained from an adult who received the AZD1222 COVID-19 vaccine. This specimen was peripheral blood, taken 28 days after the second AZD1222 dose. The chain couples TRBV7-8 to TRBJ2-7, with TRBD1 matching over 9 bases. The CDR3 bases are TGTGCCAGCAGCTTCTACCGGGACAGGGTCCCCTACGAGCAGTACTTC. It translates to CASSFYRDRVPYEQYF.